This T cell receptor (beta chain) stems from a study of PD-L1 blockade in urothelial cancer. The overall study: Male sex and bladder-origin urothelial cancer were recorded for about 90% of the roughly 30 patients. Samples came from 3 weeks, at the second dose, and 6 weeks into treatment. The study recovered a median of about 140,000 T cells per blood sample.

This clone was detected only a few times. The time point denotes: pretreatment peripheral blood. A total of 1 to 8 samples per patient were collected pretreatment and on-treatment. This CDR3 comprises 13 residues. Germline CDR1 SQVTM, CDR2 ANQGSEA. Trimming shortened V by 4 bases and J by 3 bases, and 13 bases separated the two germline ends. This table comes from immunoSEQ multiplex PCR, and its TCRdb copy is limited to in-frame clones, with some not included. The sample consists of 55,000 to 75,000 clones, 70% to 90% of them appearing once. The chain uses TRBV29-1 and TRBJ2-7, with a possible D match to TRBD2 (6 bases). Sequencing was performed on PBMCs, taken around atezolizumab (anti-PD-L1) treatment. The sequence derives from a man between 65 and 80 years old with urothelial cancer. The CDR3 spells CSVGTSSSYEQYF. The CDR3 DNA reads TGCAGCGTTGGTACTAGCAGTAGCTACGAGCAGTACTTC.